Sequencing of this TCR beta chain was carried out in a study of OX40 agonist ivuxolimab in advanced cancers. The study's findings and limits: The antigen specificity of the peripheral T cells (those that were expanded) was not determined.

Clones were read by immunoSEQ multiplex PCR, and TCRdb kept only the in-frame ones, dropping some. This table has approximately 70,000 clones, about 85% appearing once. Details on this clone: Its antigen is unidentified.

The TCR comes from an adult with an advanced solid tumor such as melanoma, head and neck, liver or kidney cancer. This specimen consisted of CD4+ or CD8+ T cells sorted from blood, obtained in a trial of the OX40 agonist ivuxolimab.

CDR3 loop: CASSLDRLGGKETQYF. The CDR3 bases are TGTGCCAGCAGCTTAGACCGATTGGGAGGGAAAGAGACCCAGTACTTC. The V gene is TRBV7-8, the J gene TRBJ2-5; 7 bases agree with TRBD2. Germline loops: CDR1 SGHVS, CDR2 FQNEAQ. The trim removed 1 base at V and 3 bases at J, leaving 8 bases unmatched. The CDR3 consists of 16 residues.